Presented here are 23 T cell receptor beta chains from one specimen sequenced in a study of blood T cells in healthy people across ages (dated by TCRdb to 2015 to 2017). Library generation was performed with 5' RACE. For sequencing, an Illumina HiSeq 2500 was employed. A second 7 to 11 cycle PCR used a sample-barcoded 5' primer and a J-beta primer mix. The public reads were quality trimmed at Q25 with fastp and then assembled into clones with MiXCR by TCRdb, keeping productive beta chains. A single entry per CDR3 protein holds the most common genes and DNA from its merged rows. In all, the sample holds 650,000 to 1,000,000 distinct CDR3 sequences, and about 36% of those were seen once. 13% of the sample is taken by the ten largest. Source material: blood. The receptor set was obtained from a man younger than 30 in good health.

This clonotype was counted between two and nine times. V is TRBV4-3 and J is TRBJ1-1; D uncertain. The CDR3 has 10 residues. V was cut by 1 base and J by 10 bases, with 4 bases left in between. Looked up from germline, CDR1 is LGHNA and CDR2 is YSLEER. The CDR3 DNA follows: TGCGCCAGCAGCCAAGGCCGAGCTTTCTTT. This translates into CASSQGRAFF.

V gene TRBV13 combines with J gene TRBJ2-3, with no clear D. The CDR3 covers 12 residues. V lost 4 bases to trimming and J lost 8 bases, with 10 bases between them. Germline CDR1 and CDR2: PRHDT and FYEKMQ (reference sequence). CDR3 loop: CASSSESGTQYF. Here the CDR3 DNA reads TGTGCCAGCAGCTCAGAGTCAGGTACGCAGTATTTT.

This clonotype was counted between two and nine times. This chain joins TRBV12-3 or TRBV12-4 and TRBJ2-4, with TRBD2 identical over 7 bases. J gave up 3 bases and V 3 bases, and 11 bases lay outside the gene matches. The CDR3 extends over 17 amino acids. The CDR3 here is CASSFFSSGAGKNIQYF. As DNA, the CDR3 is TGTGCCAGCAGTTTTTTTTCGAGCGGGGCGGGCAAAAACATTCAGTACTTC.

This chain links TRBV9 with TRBJ2-7, with D tentatively TRBD1 (6 bases). The CDR3 contains 16 residues. The germline gives CDR1 SGDLS, CDR2 YYNGEE. V lost 3 bases, J lost 3 bases, and 19 bases lay in between. CDR3 nucleotides: TGTGCCAGCAGCGCCGAACTTCGGACAGCAGTCTACGAGCAGTACTTC. This codes for CASSAELRTAVYEQYF.

Concerning this clonotype: A much larger clone sits a single nucleotide away, making a read error possible. The chain carries TRBV5-1 and TRBJ2-1; a weak D match, TRBD1 (5 bases). The germline CDR1 and CDR2 sequences are SGHRS and YFSETQ. V lost 2 bases, J lost 2 bases, and 11 bases lay in between. This CDR3 comprises 15 residues. As DNA, the CDR3 is TGCGCCAGCAGCTTAGGACATCGCGCCTACAATGAGCAGTTCTTC. Translation: CASSLGHRAYNEQFF.

The genes are TRBV7-6 and TRBJ2-5; 10 bases are shared with TRBD2. V shed 2 bases and J 0 bases; nucleotides not matched to a gene: 12. From germline, CDR1 is SGHVS and CDR2 FNYEAQ. The CDR3 runs 19 residues. The DNA of the CDR3 is TGTGCCAGCAGCTTATGGATTCGCCCCGGGACTAGCGACCAAGAGACCCAGTACTTC. Translation: CASSLWIRPGTSDQETQYF.

The chain carries TRBV7-2 and TRBJ2-7, with D unclear. The germline V and J ends were trimmed by 5 bases and 2 bases, with 7 bases remaining between them. Germline CDR1 SGHTA, CDR2 FQGNSA. The CDR3 totals 12 residues. The CDR3 nucleotides are TGTGCCAGCAGCGTATTCACCTACGAGCAGTACTTC. As protein: CASSVFTYEQYF.

The chain combines TRBV25-1 with TRBJ2-2; tentatively, D is TRBD2 (6 bases). There are 12 residues in the CDR3. V lost 7 bases and J lost 5, with 8 bases in between. Germline CDR1 is MGHDK and CDR2 is SYGVNS. CDR3: CASTGRTGELFF. CDR3 sequence (DNA): TGTGCCAGCACAGGGAGGACCGGGGAGCTGTTTTTT.

The chain employs TRBV12-3 or TRBV12-4 and TRBJ2-7; no clear D. The CDR3 has 15 amino acids. The V end was cut by 4 bases, the J end by 0 bases, with 13 bases between. The CDR3 DNA follows: TGTGCCAGCAGTTCTGGGGTCACCCCCTCCTACGAGCAGTACTTC. Its protein product is CASSSGVTPSYEQYF.

Many counts were recorded for this clonotype. This chain joins TRBV7-2 and TRBJ2-3; 8 nucleotides agree with TRBD1. V gave up 5 bases and J gave up 4 bases; unmatched junction bases: 5. CDR1 and CDR2 from the germline V gene are SGHTA and FQGNSA. The CDR3 has 14 residues. CDR3 bases: TGTGCCAGCAGCCAACAGGGGGGCGCAGATACGCAGTATTTT. Translation: CASSQQGGADTQYF.

The chain combines TRBV5-1 with TRBJ1-1; TRBD1 might be the D (5 bases). The CDR3 consists of 13 residues. The V and J ends lost 6 bases and 0 bases respectively, with 9 bases between them. Germline CDR1 and CDR2: SGHRS and YFSETQ. This chain's CDR3 is CASTMGLNTEAFF. CDR3 coding DNA: TGCGCCAGCACCATGGGGCTGAACACTGAAGCTTTCTTT.

The chain is built from TRBV20-1 and TRBJ2-2; D unclear. Trimming left V 4 bases short and J 7 bases short, with 10 bases between. CDR1 is DFQATT, CDR2 SNEGSKA, per germline (reference sequence). CDR3 size: 12 residues. DNA for the CDR3: TGCAGTGCTAAAGAAAAGGGCGGGGAGCTGTTTTTT. This gives the protein CSAKEKGGELFF.

The chain carries TRBV20-1 and TRBJ2-5, with D perhaps matching TRBD1 (6 bases). TRBJ2-1 explains the end of the DNA better; the J call may be wrong. Looked up from germline, CDR1 is DFQATT and CDR2 is SNEGSKA (reference sequence). The CDR3 loop spans 13 amino acids. The CDR3: CSAPRQDQETQFF. CDR3 DNA: TGCAGTGCACCCCGACAGGACCAAGAGACCCAGTTCTTC.

V gene TRBV15 combines with J gene TRBJ1-5; weak D call: TRBD1 (6 bases). The V end was cut by 0 bases, the J end by 5 bases, with 20 bases between. This CDR3 has 18 residues. Germline values: CDR1 LNHNV, CDR2 YYDKDF (reference sequence). CDR3 sequence reads: CATSRDIPRRGGDQPQHF. CDR3 nucleotides: TGTGCCACCAGCAGAGATATCCCCCGAAGGGGGGGCGATCAGCCCCAGCATTTT.

This clonotype was observed a few times. The chain recombines TRBV4-3 with TRBJ1-4; D uncertain. In germline, CDR1 is LGHNA, CDR2 YSLEER. Trimming took 0 bases from V and 8 from J, leaving 7 bases between them. The CDR3 runs 13 residues. CDR3 sequence: CASSQDRREKLFF. The CDR3 DNA follows: TGCGCCAGCAGCCAAGATCGGCGAGAAAAACTGTTTTTT.

On this clonotype itself: Mismatch with germline at one junction end may stem from a read error. This rearrangement joins TRBV3-1 to TRBJ2-7; no clear D. Germline CDR1 is LGHDT and CDR2 is YNNKEL (reference sequence). CDR3 length equals 15 residues. This chain's CDR3 is CTSSQDPQSSYEQYF. The CDR3 region has the DNA TGTACCAGCAGCCAAGATCCGCAGAGCTCCTACGAGCAGTACTTC.

The chain combines TRBV29-1 with TRBJ2-2; D remains ambiguous. The length of the CDR3 is 12 residues. With 4 bases removed from V and 2 bases from J, the gap between germline ends came to 5 bases. In germline, CDR1 is SQVTM, CDR2 ANQGSEA. The CDR3, as DNA: TGCAGCGTTGTAGCTAACACCGGGGAGCTGTTTTTT. Protein product: CSVVANTGELFF.

The chain uses TRBV4-3 and TRBJ2-7; D is perhaps TRBD2 (5 bases). Germline V lookup: CDR1 LGHNA, CDR2 YSLEER. This CDR3 is built from 16 residues. V lost 0 bases and J lost 5, with 17 bases in between. The CDR3 DNA follows: TGCGCCAGCAGCCAAGAGCGCGTACAACTAGGAGACGAGCAGTACTTC. Amino acids: CASSQERVQLGDEQYF.

The V gene is TRBV20-1, the J gene TRBJ1-1; D ambiguous. CDR1 and CDR2 (germline): DFQATT, SNEGSKA (reference sequence). The V end lost 2 bases, the J end lost 2 bases, and 9 bases lay between the germline ends. This CDR3 spans 13 amino acids. CDR3 DNA: TGCAGTGCTAGAACGTGGGAAAACACTGAAGCTTTCTTT. Protein sequence: CSARTWENTEAFF.

This clonotype was detected only a few times. This chain joins TRBV6-6 and TRBJ1-1, with TRBD1 as a possible D gene (5 bases). This CDR3 is built from 12 residues. The V end was cut by 6 bases, the J end by 9 bases, with 14 bases between. Per germline, CDR1 MNHNY and CDR2 SVGAGI (reference sequence). The CDR3: CASSLLTEKAFF. In DNA, the CDR3 is TGTGCCAGCAGCCTATTGACAGAGAAAGCTTTCTTT.

As for this clonotype: Being one base from a much bigger clone, this may be a read error. V is TRBV27 and J is TRBJ1-5; 8 nucleotides line up with TRBD1. CDR1 and CDR2 (germline): MNHEY, SMNVEV (reference sequence). V lost 7 bases and J lost 8; bases outside the gene matches: 7. CDR3 length: 13 amino acids. The CDR3 nucleotides read TGTGCCAGCAATTCGACAGGGGCAAAGCCCCAGCATTTT. Its translation: CASNSTGAKPQHF.

This clonotype was observed at least ten times. The J gene is TRBJ1-2, the V gene TRBV27; no reliable D call. V was cut by 6 bases and J by 5 bases, with 13 bases left in between. This CDR3 spans 13 amino acids. Germline V gene sequence: CDR1 MNHEY, CDR2 SMNVEV (reference sequence). Written as DNA, the CDR3 is TGTGCCAGCAGCCCAACCAGGACTTATGGCTACACCTTC. Protein sequence: CASSPTRTYGYTF.

This clonotype came up many times. The genes are TRBV7-2 and TRBJ2-3; D is undetermined. Trimming removed 0 bases at V and 0 bases at J, with 4 bases between. Germline V CDR1 and CDR2: SGHTA, FQGNSA. The CDR3 length is 14 residues. CDR3 sequence (DNA): TGTGCCAGCAGCTTAGCTCTAAGCACAGATACGCAGTATTTT. Its translation is CASSLALSTDTQYF.